This T cell receptor (beta chain) stems from a study of T cell responses to AZD1222 COVID-19 vaccine. Study-wide results and limits: A mostly white British donor set with more females was recruited, and clonal diversity was possibly underestimated.

As for this clone: Its cognate antigen is unknown.

Only in-frame clones appear in the TCRdb table, and some are missing; sequencing was by immunoSEQ multiplex PCR. Altogether roughly 130,000 clones are present, roughly 84% being singletons, with the ten largest covering 10% to 15%. Specimen: peripheral blood, collected on day 0 of AZD1222 vaccination. The sequence was obtained from an adult in good health.

The CDR3 region is CASSETENTEAFF. CDR3 bases: TGTGCCAGCAGTGAGACAGAGAACACTGAAGCTTTCTTT. This chain links TRBV2 with TRBJ1-1, with D possibly TRBD1 on 5 matching bases. Trimming shortened V by 3 bases and J by 1 base, and 6 bases separated the two germline ends. The CDR3 has 13 residues. Germline CDR1 SNHLY, CDR2 FYNNEI.